The 17 T cell receptor beta chains given below trace back to one sample, sequenced in a study of PD-L1 blockade in urothelial cancer. Time point defined: pretreatment peripheral blood. TCRdb keeps only in-frame clones here, not all; method: immunoSEQ multiplex PCR. This sample has 65,000 to 80,000 clones, with roughly 88% found just once. The source material was PBMCs, sampled around atezolizumab (anti-PD-L1) treatment. The receptors stem from a man in his 70s with urothelial cancer.

The chain is built from TRBV5-1 and TRBJ1-2, with 9 bases fitting TRBD1. This CDR3 is built from 16 residues. The V and J ends lost 0 bases and 3 bases, in that order; junction bases with no gene match: 6. CDR1 is SGHRS and CDR2 is YFSETQ in the germline V gene. CDR3 coding DNA: TGCGCCAGCAGCTTGGGGGGACAGGGAAACGACTATGGCTACACCTTC. This encodes CASSLGGQGNDYGYTF.

This clone occurred once. J is TRBJ2-5 and V is TRBV4-1; tentatively, D is TRBD2 (7 bases). The CDR3 sequence is 17 residues long. V shed 1 base and J shed 1 base, with 16 bases lying between them. CDR1 and CDR2 from the germline V gene are MGHRA and YSYEKL. In DNA form, the CDR3 reads TGCGCCAGCAGCCAAGTGGGGGGGGCGATAGCCCAAGAGACCCAGTACTTC. It is translated as CASSQVGGAIAQETQYF.

CDR3 loop: CASSPGAAYEQYF. Here the CDR3 DNA reads TGCGCCAGCAGCCCTGGGGCGGCCTACGAGCAGTACTTC. The rearrangement links TRBV5-1 to TRBJ2-7; a possible D gene is TRBD1 (5 bases). Deletions cut 4 bases from V and 2 bases from J, with 10 bases between. CDR1 SGHRS and CDR2 YFSETQ come from the germline V gene. The CDR3 loop spans 13 amino acids.

The chain joins TRBV6-4 to TRBJ2-3; 9 bases are shared with TRBD2. Germline trimming cut 3 bases from V and 4 bases from J; bases unmatched to any gene: 8. The CDR3 runs to 16 residues. Germline CDR1 is MRHNA and CDR2 is SNTAGT. CDR3 sequence reads: CASSETQAGGPDTQYF. CDR3 nucleotide sequence: TGTGCCAGCAGTGAGACCCAAGCGGGAGGACCAGATACGCAGTATTTT.

The V call is TRBV19, the J call TRBJ2-7, with 11 bases fitting TRBD2. The V segment lost 3 bases and the J segment 3 bases; nucleotides outside the gene matches: 4. The germline V gene encodes CDR1 LNHDA and CDR2 SQIVND (reference sequence). The CDR3 extends over 15 amino acids. CDR3 nucleotides: TGTGCCAGTAGTATGGGACTAGCGGCCATCTACGAGCAGTACTTC. Protein product: CASSMGLAAIYEQYF.

The V call is TRBV28, the J call TRBJ2-3, with 8 bases matching TRBD1. V gave up 5 bases and J gave up 1 base; unmatched junction bases: 8. Germline V gives CDR1 MDHEN, CDR2 SYDVKM. The CDR3 runs to 16 residues. CDR3 bases: TGTGCCAGCAGTGCCCGACAGGGGCGGGGCACAGATACGCAGTATTTT. This encodes CASSARQGRGTDTQYF.

CDR3 residues: CASSRQGALGNTIYF. The CDR3 DNA reads TGTGCCAGCAGTAGACAGGGGGCACTCGGAAACACCATATATTTT. V and J are TRBV28 and TRBJ1-3; TRBD1 matches at 10 bases. From germline, CDR1 is MDHEN and CDR2 SYDVKM. CDR3 length: 15 amino acids. The V gene end was trimmed by 5 bases and the J gene end by 4 bases; junction bases not matched to a gene: 5.

CDR3 in DNA: TGTGCCAGCAGTCCGACAGGGGGCACAGATACGCAGTATTTT. It specifies CASSPTGGTDTQYF. This sequence joins TRBV27 and TRBJ2-3, with 8 bases aligning to TRBD1. This CDR3 is built from 14 residues. The germline gives CDR1 MNHEY, CDR2 SMNVEV (reference sequence). Trimming took 5 bases from V and 1 from J; bases not matched to a gene: 2.

The V and J genes are TRBV18 and TRBJ1-1; 7 bases line up with TRBD1. V shed 3 bases and J 3 bases; nucleotides not matched to a gene: 1. Germline loops: CDR1 KGHSH, CDR2 LQKENI. The CDR3 runs 13 residues. CDR3 in amino acids: CASSPGQDTEAFF. DNA for the CDR3: TGTGCCAGCTCACCTGGACAGGACACTGAAGCTTTCTTT.

This clone was picked up a small number of times. The rearrangement joins TRBV2 to TRBJ1-2; no definite D call. The V end was cut by 2 bases, the J end by 4 bases, with 11 bases between. CDR1 is SNHLY, CDR2 FYNNEI, per germline. The CDR3 consists of 14 residues. The CDR3: CASSETGRPYGYTF. In DNA form, the CDR3 reads TGTGCCAGCAGTGAAACGGGGAGACCCTATGGCTACACCTTC.

J is TRBJ2-1 and V is TRBV7-3; 12 bases map to TRBD1. The CDR3 covers 16 residues. CDR1 is SGHTA and CDR2 is FQGTGA in the germline V gene. The ends lost 3 bases at V and 9 bases at J; junction bases unmatched: 9. The CDR3 sequence: CASSLGDRGLMGEQFF. The CDR3 region has the DNA TGTGCCAGCAGCTTGGGGGACAGGGGGCTCATGGGTGAGCAGTTCTTC. Full variable domain (rest looked up from reference TRBV7-3 and TRBJ2-1): GAGVSQTPSNKVTEKGKYVELRCDPISGHTALYWYRQSLGQGPEFLIYFQGTGAADDSGLPNDRFFAVRPEGSVSTLKIQRTERGDSAVYLCASSLGDRGLMGEQFFGPGTRLTVL.

In this sample, this clone turned up a few times. The gene calls are TRBV5-4 and TRBJ2-7; 7 bases line up with TRBD2. The CDR3 contains 16 residues. Trimming removed 4 bases from V and 0 bases from J; junction bases left unmatched: 10. CDR1 SGHNT and CDR2 YYREEE come from the germline V gene (reference sequence). The CDR3 sequence is CASSVSPLAISYEQYF. DNA of the CDR3: TGTGCCAGCAGCGTCTCACCACTAGCGATCTCCTACGAGCAGTACTTC.

J is TRBJ2-2 and V is TRBV12-5; 10 bases fit TRBD2. Looked up from germline, CDR1 is LGHNT and CDR2 is FRNRAP. After removal of 1 base from V and 7 bases from J, the junction contained 6 bases not matched to a gene. This CDR3 comprises 16 residues. The CDR3 loop is CASGLGLAGVIGELFF. The CDR3 DNA reads TGTGCTAGTGGTTTGGGGCTAGCGGGAGTTATCGGGGAGCTGTTTTTT.

The rearrangement uses TRBV4-1 and TRBJ2-5; 10 bases are a match to TRBD1. The germline V gene has CDR1 MGHRA and CDR2 YSYEKL. The CDR3 sequence is 14 residues long. V lost 6 bases to trimming and J lost 3 bases; unmatched junction nucleotides: 4. The CDR3 sequence: CASSPGTGEETQYF. CDR3 coding DNA: TGCGCCAGCAGTCCCGGGACAGGGGAAGAGACCCAGTACTTC.

The rearrangement uses TRBV6-1 and TRBJ2-1; 11 nucleotides match TRBD2. After removal of 4 bases from V and 3 bases from J, the junction contained 2 bases not matched to a gene. The V gene's germline CDR1 is MNHNS and CDR2 SASEGT. The CDR3 has 15 residues. CDR3 sequence (DNA): TGTGCCAGCAGTGCACTAGCGGGAGTCTACAATGAGCAGTTCTTC. Protein product: CASSALAGVYNEQFF.

The chain uses TRBV2 and TRBJ1-2, with D hard to call. The germline CDR1 and CDR2 sequences are SNHLY and FYNNEI. The CDR3 contains 11 residues. The V end lost 5 bases, the J end lost 8 bases, and 9 bases lay between the germline ends. The CDR3, as DNA: TGTGCCAGCAGTCGGGGAGGGGGCTACACCTTC. As protein: CASSRGGGYTF.

The chain's CDR3 is CASSRDPTGPYGYTF. CDR3 DNA: TGCGCCAGCAGCCGGGACCCGACAGGGCCCTATGGCTACACCTTC. The gene calls are TRBV4-1 and TRBJ1-2; 7 bases are shared with TRBD1. The trim removed 4 bases at V and 4 bases at J, leaving 9 bases unmatched. The germline V gene encodes CDR1 MGHRA and CDR2 YSYEKL. The CDR3 consists of 15 residues.